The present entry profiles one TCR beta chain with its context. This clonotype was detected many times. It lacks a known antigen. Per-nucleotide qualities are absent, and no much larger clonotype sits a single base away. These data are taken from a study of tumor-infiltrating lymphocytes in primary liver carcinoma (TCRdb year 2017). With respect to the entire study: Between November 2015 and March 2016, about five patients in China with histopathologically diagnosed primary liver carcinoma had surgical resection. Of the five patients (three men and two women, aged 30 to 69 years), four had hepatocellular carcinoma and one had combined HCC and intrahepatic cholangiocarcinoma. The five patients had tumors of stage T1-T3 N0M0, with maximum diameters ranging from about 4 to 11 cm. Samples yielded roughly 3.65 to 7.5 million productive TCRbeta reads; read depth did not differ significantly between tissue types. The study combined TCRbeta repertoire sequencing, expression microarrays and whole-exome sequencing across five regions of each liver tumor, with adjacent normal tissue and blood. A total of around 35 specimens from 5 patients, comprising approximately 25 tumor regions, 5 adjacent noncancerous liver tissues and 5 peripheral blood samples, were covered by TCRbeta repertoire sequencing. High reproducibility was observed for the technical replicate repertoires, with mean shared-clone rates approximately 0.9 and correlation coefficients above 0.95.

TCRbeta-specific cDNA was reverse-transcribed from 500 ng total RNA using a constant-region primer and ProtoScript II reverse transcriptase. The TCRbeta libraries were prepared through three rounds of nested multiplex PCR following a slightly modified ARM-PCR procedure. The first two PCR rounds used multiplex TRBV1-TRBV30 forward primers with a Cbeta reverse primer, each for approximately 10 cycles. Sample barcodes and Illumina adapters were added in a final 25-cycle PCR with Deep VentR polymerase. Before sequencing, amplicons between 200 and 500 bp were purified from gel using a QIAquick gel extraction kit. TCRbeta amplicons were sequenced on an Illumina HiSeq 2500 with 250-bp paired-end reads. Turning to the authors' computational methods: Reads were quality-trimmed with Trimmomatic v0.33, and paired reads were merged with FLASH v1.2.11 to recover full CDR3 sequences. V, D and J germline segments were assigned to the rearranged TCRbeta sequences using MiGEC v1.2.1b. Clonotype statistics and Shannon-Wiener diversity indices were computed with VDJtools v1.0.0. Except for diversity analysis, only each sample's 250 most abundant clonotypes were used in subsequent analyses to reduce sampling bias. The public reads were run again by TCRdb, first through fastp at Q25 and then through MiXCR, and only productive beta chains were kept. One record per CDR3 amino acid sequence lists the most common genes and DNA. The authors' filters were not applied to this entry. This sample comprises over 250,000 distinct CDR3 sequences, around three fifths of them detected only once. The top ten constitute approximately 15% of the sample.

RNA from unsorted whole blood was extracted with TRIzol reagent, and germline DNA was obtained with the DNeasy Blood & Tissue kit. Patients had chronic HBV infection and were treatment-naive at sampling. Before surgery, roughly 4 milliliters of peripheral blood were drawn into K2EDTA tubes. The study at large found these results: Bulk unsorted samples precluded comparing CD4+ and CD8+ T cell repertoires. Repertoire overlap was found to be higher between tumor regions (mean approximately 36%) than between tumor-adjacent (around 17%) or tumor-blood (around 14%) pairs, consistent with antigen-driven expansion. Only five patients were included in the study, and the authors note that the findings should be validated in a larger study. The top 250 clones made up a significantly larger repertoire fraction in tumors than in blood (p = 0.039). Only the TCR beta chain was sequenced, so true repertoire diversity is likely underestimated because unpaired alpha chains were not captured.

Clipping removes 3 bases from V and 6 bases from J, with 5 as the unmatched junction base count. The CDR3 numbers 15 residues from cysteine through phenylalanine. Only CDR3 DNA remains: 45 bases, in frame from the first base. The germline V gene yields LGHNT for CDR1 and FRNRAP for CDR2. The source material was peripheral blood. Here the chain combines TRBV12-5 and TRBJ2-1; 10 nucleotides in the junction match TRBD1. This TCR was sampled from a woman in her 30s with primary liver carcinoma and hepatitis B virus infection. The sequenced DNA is TGTGCTAGTGGTTTAGGGACAGGGGAAGGCAATGAGCAGTTCTTC. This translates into CASGLGTGEGNEQFF.